What follows are 28 T cell receptor beta chains derived from one specimen sequenced in a study of CD8 T cells in ankylosing spondylitis. Each CDR3 protein gets one entry after TCRdb re-called the 5' RACE reads with MiXCR. The repertoire consists of 150,000 to 250,000 distinct CDR3 sequences, with 9.5% to 15% occurring once and the leading ten covering more than 15%. Sequencing was carried out using blood, either unsorted or a sorted T cell fraction (not recorded which). The source of these receptors is a male donor with ankylosing spondylitis or in good health (not recorded which).

V gene TRBV20-1 combines with J gene TRBJ2-7; D remains unclear. The V gene's germline CDR1 is DFQATT and CDR2 SNEGSKA (reference sequence). CDR3 length: 18 residues. V was pared by 3 bases and J by 0 bases, with 24 bases between. The CDR3 region is CSASSVVSVAPTSYEQYF. DNA of the CDR3: TGCAGTGCTAGCTCAGTCGTCTCAGTGGCGCCGACCTCCTACGAGCAGTACTTC.

In this sample, this clonotype turned up many times. The junction departs from the called germline gene at one end, perhaps through a read error. The chain links TRBV12-3 or TRBV12-4 to TRBJ1-5; weak D call: TRBD1 (6 bases). The CDR3 is 13 amino acids. The CDR3 reads CASSAGGNQPQHF. The DNA for the CDR3 is TGCGCCAGCAGTGCAGGGGGCAATCAGCCCCAGCATTTT.

Turning to this clonotype: One base away lies a much larger clone, so this may be a sequencing read error. V and J are TRBV12-3 or TRBV12-4 and TRBJ2-7; D is ambiguous. Trimming removed 7 bases at V and 0 bases at J, with 16 bases between. CDR3 size: 15 residues. The CDR3: CASNPTPDGSYEQYF. The CDR3 DNA follows: TGTGCCAGCAATCCTACCCCCGACGGCTCCTACGAGCAGTACTTC.

In this sample, this clonotype turned up a few times. The genes are TRBV4-1 and TRBJ1-2; TRBD1 matches 7 bases. CDR3 length: 13 residues. V lost 1 base, J lost 4 bases, and 0 bases stayed unmatched. Germline V gene sequence: CDR1 MGHRA, CDR2 YSYEKL. The DNA of the CDR3 is TGCGCCAGCAGCCAAGGGGACAGCTATGGCTACACCTTC. This gives the protein CASSQGDSYGYTF.

The sample holds a few counts of this clonotype. The chain carries TRBV7-2 and TRBJ2-2; TRBD2 aligns across 11 bases. This CDR3 spans 15 amino acids. The V gene end was trimmed by 2 bases and the J gene end by 6 bases; junction bases not matched to a gene: 2. Germline V gene lookup returns CDR1 SGHTA and CDR2 FQGNSA. In DNA form, the CDR3 reads TGTGCCAGCAGCTTATTAGCGGGAGGGCCCGGGGAGCTGTTTTTT. Protein sequence: CASSLLAGGPGELFF.

This clonotype was seen a handful of times. This CDR3 reads CSAPAPGRGSSYNEQFF. For the CDR3, the DNA is TGCAGTGCTCCCGCGCCGGGGCGGGGGTCCTCCTACAATGAGCAGTTCTTC. The V call is TRBV20-1, the J call TRBJ2-1; 7 positions agree with TRBD2. J was trimmed by 0 bases and V by 5 bases; bases with no gene match: 13. Germline V gene data show CDR1 as DFQATT and CDR2 as SNEGSKA (reference sequence). CDR3 length equals 17 residues.

This clonotype was seen ten or more times. The rearrangement links TRBV5-1 to TRBJ2-2, with 11 bases aligning to TRBD1. The J segment lost 0 bases and the V segment lost 3 bases, leaving 10 bases of the junction unmatched. The germline gives CDR1 SGHRS, CDR2 YFSETQ. The CDR3 is 19 residues long. DNA of the CDR3: TGCGCCAGCAGCTCTACTCCCGGGACAGGGGGTTCGAACACCGGGGAGCTGTTTTTT. Protein: CASSSTPGTGGSNTGELFF.

This clonotype was recorded a few times. The CDR3 nucleotides read TGCGCCAGCAGCTTGGACAGGGGAGCGGACGAGCAGTACTTC. As protein: CASSLDRGADEQYF. The rearrangement links TRBV5-1 to TRBJ2-7; 7 nucleotides agree with TRBD1. V lost 0 bases to trimming and J lost 5 bases; unmatched junction nucleotides: 5. Germline V gives CDR1 SGHRS, CDR2 YFSETQ. The length of the CDR3 is 14 residues.

This clonotype was picked up many times. J is TRBJ2-1 and V is TRBV18, with D unclear. The CDR3 is 13 residues long. Germline CDR1 reads KGHSH; CDR2 reads LQKENI. Trimming cost V 2 bases and J 10 bases, with 12 bases left between them. The CDR3 loop reads CASSPSTFSEQFF. CDR3 DNA: TGTGCCAGCTCACCATCGACCTTTTCGGAGCAGTTCTTC. The full variable domain, with the rest looked up from reference TRBV18 and TRBJ2-1, is NAGVMQNPRHLVRRRGQEARLRCSPMKGHSHVYWYRQLPEEGLKFMVYLQKENIIDESGMPKERFSAEFPKEGPSILRIQQVVRGDSAAYFCASSPSTFSEQFFGPGTRLTVL.

V and J are TRBV7-6 and TRBJ2-5; 9 bases are shared with TRBD2. This CDR3 is 16 amino acids long. The germline V gene has CDR1 SGHVS and CDR2 FNYEAQ. V lost 3 bases to trimming and J lost 0 bases; unmatched junction nucleotides: 5. The chain's CDR3 is CASSFSGGRYQETQYF. The CDR3 region has the DNA TGTGCCAGCAGCTTTAGCGGGGGACGCTACCAAGAGACCCAGTACTTC.

This clonotype was detected only a few times. J is TRBJ1-6 and V is TRBV2; unclear D gene. The V end lost 7 bases, the J end lost 0 bases, and 7 bases lay between the germline ends. The CDR3 is 14 residues long. Germline values: CDR1 SNHLY, CDR2 FYNNEI. The CDR3 region has the DNA TGTGCCAGCATGGCGGCCTCCTATAATTCACCCCTCCACTTT. It yields the protein CASMAASYNSPLHF.

This clonotype was found a few times. This chain uses TRBV7-6 with TRBJ2-5; no clear D. This CDR3 has 14 amino acids. Looked up from germline, CDR1 is SGHVS and CDR2 is FNYEAQ. V lost 2 bases to trimming and J lost 4 bases, with 11 bases between them. The chain's CDR3 is CASSLWTGGETQYF. The DNA of the CDR3 is TGTGCCAGCAGCTTATGGACGGGCGGAGAGACCCAGTACTTC.

The sample holds a few counts of this clonotype. The chain is built from TRBV11-2 and TRBJ2-5; unclear D gene. Germline V gives CDR1 SGHAT, CDR2 FQNNGV. The CDR3 is 13 residues long. Trimming cost V 3 bases and J 5 bases, with 10 bases left between them. The CDR3 DNA sequence: TGTGCCAGCAGCTTCGGTAGTGCGGAGACCCAGTACTTC. Amino acids: CASSFGSAETQYF.

DNA for the CDR3: TGTGCCAGCAGCTCCCGGGGCAGGGTCAGTCCCTACGAGCAGTACTTC. As protein: CASSSRGRVSPYEQYF. V and J are TRBV13 and TRBJ2-7; D tentatively reads TRBD1 or TRBD2 (5 bases each). CDR1 is PRHDT and CDR2 is FYEKMQ in the germline V gene (reference sequence). Trimming left V 4 bases short and J 2 bases short, with 18 bases between. This CDR3 comprises 16 residues.

The chain uses TRBV4-1 and TRBJ2-1; D perhaps matches TRBD2 (6 bases). In germline, CDR1 is MGHRA, CDR2 YSYEKL. This CDR3 is 15 amino acids long. Trimming stripped 0 bases from V and 4 bases from J, with 10 bases between. In DNA, the CDR3 is TGCGCCAGCAGCCAAGATCGCGGGGATTACAATGAGCAGTTCTTC. It translates to CASSQDRGDYNEQFF.

A few counts support this clonotype. This chain uses TRBV10-2 with TRBJ2-7; D tentatively fits TRBD1 or TRBD2 (6 bases each). The germline gives CDR1 WSHSY, CDR2 SAAADI. CDR3 length: 14 amino acids. V was pared by 4 bases and J by 4 bases, with 14 bases between. CDR3 DNA sequence: TGCGCCAGCAGTGCTACGGGGGCCCGGTACGAGCAGTACTTC. Its protein product is CASSATGARYEQYF.

This clonotype was found many times. The V and J genes are TRBV7-2 and TRBJ2-1; 7 bases are shared with TRBD1. The V gene end was trimmed by 2 bases and the J gene end by 6 bases; junction bases not matched to a gene: 4. Per the germline V gene, CDR1 is SGHTA and CDR2 is FQGNSA. The CDR3 is 14 amino acids. The CDR3: CASSLRRQGNEQFF. For the CDR3, the DNA is TGTGCCAGCAGCTTACGACGACAGGGCAATGAGCAGTTCTTC.

The gene calls are TRBV2 and TRBJ1-1; D is undetermined. From germline, CDR1 is SNHLY and CDR2 FYNNEI. Trimming shortened V by 6 bases and J by 6 bases, and 23 bases separated the two germline ends. CDR3 size: 16 residues. CDR3 nucleotide sequence: TGTGCCAGCAGCCCCCCAGTTACAGATCGCTGGCCTGAAGCTTTCTTT. Translating it yields CASSPPVTDRWPEAFF.

This clonotype was recorded at least ten times. The V and J genes are TRBV12-3 or TRBV12-4 and TRBJ1-6; D is undetermined. This CDR3 spans 12 amino acids. V was shortened by 7 bases and J by 8 bases, with 9 bases between the two germline ends. CDR3: CASKSGDSPLHF. The CDR3 DNA sequence: TGTGCCAGCAAATCAGGTGATTCACCCCTCCACTTT.

The table lists this clonotype with a few counts. CDR3 nucleotides: TGTGCCAGCAGCGTAGGATCGGGGACTTTCCGGGACAGGGAAGAGACCCAGTACTTC. Translating it yields CASSVGSGTFRDREETQYF. The rearrangement uses TRBV9 and TRBJ2-5; TRBD1 aligns across 9 bases. The germline gives CDR1 SGDLS, CDR2 YYNGEE. After removal of 0 bases from V and 3 bases from J, the junction contained 15 bases not matched to a gene. The CDR3 spans 19 residues.

This clonotype was detected ten times or more. The chain couples TRBV30 to TRBJ2-7, with D possibly TRBD1 on 5 matching bases. The length of the CDR3 is 11 residues. Germline values: CDR1 GTSNPN, CDR2 SVGIG (reference sequence). V lost 6 bases, J lost 4 bases, and 10 bases lay in between. CDR3 nucleotide sequence: TGTGCCTGCCAAACAGGATACGAGCAGTACTTC. It translates to CACQTGYEQYF. The variable domain in full, with the rest retrieved from reference TRBV30 and TRBJ2-7, is SQTIHQWPATLVQPVGSPLSLECTVEGTSNPNLYWYRQAAGRGLQLLFYSVGIGQISSEVPQNLSASRPQDRQFILSSKKLLLSDSGFYLCACQTGYEQYFGPGTRLTVT.

This clonotype was seen at least ten times. The chain combines TRBV7-9 with TRBJ2-2; no reliable D call. Germline V gene sequence: CDR1 SEHNR, CDR2 FQNEAQ (reference sequence). The CDR3 is 16 residues long. The V end was cut by 6 bases, the J end by 7 bases, with 21 bases between. In DNA form, the CDR3 reads TGTGCCAGCAGTTCTGAGGACGGCCGGTTAAACGGGGAGCTGTTTTTT. Amino acid sequence: CASSSEDGRLNGELFF.

The chain uses TRBV13 and TRBJ2-7; D could derive from TRBD1 or TRBD2 (5 bases each). V was pared by 5 bases and J by 3 bases, with 17 bases between. CDR1 PRHDT and CDR2 FYEKMQ come from the germline V gene (reference sequence). There are 15 residues in the CDR3. CDR3 DNA sequence: TGTGCCAGCAGCGTATCCTATCTGGGGGTCTACGAGCAGTACTTC. This sequence encodes CASSVSYLGVYEQYF.

This clonotype was picked up a small number of times. The CDR3 loop is CASSNRGTNEKLFF. In DNA form, the CDR3 reads TGTGCCAGCAGTAACCGAGGAACTAATGAAAAACTGTTTTTT. V gene TRBV27 combines with J gene TRBJ1-4; D ambiguous. The CDR3 has 14 amino acids. V lost 5 bases to trimming and J lost 1 base, with 8 bases between them. Germline-derived CDR1 and CDR2 are MNHEY and SMNVEV (reference sequence).

The chain couples TRBV25-1 to TRBJ1-2; 8 positions match TRBD1. The CDR3 sequence is 13 residues long. The V gene end was trimmed by 10 bases and the J gene end by 5 bases; junction bases not matched to a gene: 9. Germline CDR1 and CDR2: MGHDK and SYGVNS. CDR3 nucleotides: TGTGCCACTAGGGACAGGCCTGGGTATGGCTACACCTTC. This translates into CATRDRPGYGYTF.

The chain couples TRBV7-6 to TRBJ2-7; D call uncertain. Looked up from germline, CDR1 is SGHVS and CDR2 is FNYEAQ. Trimming removed 2 bases at V and 5 bases at J, with 13 bases between. There are 14 residues in the CDR3. The CDR3 region has the DNA TGTGCCAGCAGCTTAAGGCCCGGGCTGGACGAGCAGTACTTC. Its protein is CASSLRPGLDEQYF.

A few counts support this clonotype. The chain links TRBV4-1 to TRBJ2-4; D remains unclear. V lost 4 bases to trimming and J lost 2 bases, with 18 bases between them. Germline CDR1 reads MGHRA; CDR2 reads YSYEKL. The CDR3 runs to 17 residues. In nucleotides, the CDR3 is TGCGCCAGCAGCCTTATCCCTCCTGACTTATCCAAAAACATTCAGTACTTC. This sequence encodes CASSLIPPDLSKNIQYF.

CDR3 loop: CASSPWAGGTDTQYF. For the CDR3, the DNA is TGTGCCAGCAGCCCCTGGGCGGGGGGCACAGATACGCAGTATTTT. V is TRBV6-1 and J is TRBJ2-3, with TRBD2 matching over 7 bases. The V and J ends lost 6 bases and 1 base, in that order; junction bases with no gene match: 7. The CDR3 spans 15 residues. Looked up from germline, CDR1 is MNHNS and CDR2 is SASEGT.